A single sample gave rise to the 10 T cell receptor beta chains below, sequenced in a study of neurological immune-mediated disorders. Sample time point: longitudinal time-point 3. TCRdb re-analysed the 5' RACE reads in MiXCR, keeping a single row per CDR3 protein. The sample has 53,000 or so distinct CDR3 sequences, roughly 8.4% seen once. Sequencing input: PBMCs. These receptor sequences come from a woman aged 40 to 55 in good health.

This clonotype appeared many times. This chain links TRBV7-8 with TRBJ2-4; D unresolved. The CDR3 spans 15 residues. The germline gives CDR1 SGHVS, CDR2 FQNEAQ. The V gene lost 1 base and the J gene lost 5 bases, with 12 bases spanning the gap. CDR3 coding DNA: TGTGCCAGCAGCTTAGTGGGCAGCAGAGAAAACATTCAGTACTTC. It specifies CASSLVGSRENIQYF.

This clonotype was counted once. The V call is TRBV29-1, the J call TRBJ2-1, with D possibly being TRBD2 (7 bases). Looked up from germline, CDR1 is SQVTM and CDR2 is ANQGSEA. CDR3 length: 14 residues. V lost 4 bases and J lost 6, with 16 bases in between. The CDR3: CSVGQGGGVNEQFF. The CDR3 nucleotides read TGCAGCGTTGGGCAGGGAGGGGGGGTCAATGAGCAGTTCTTC.

V is TRBV28 and J is TRBJ2-7; weak D call: TRBD2 (5 bases). The CDR3 loop spans 12 amino acids. Deletions cut 8 bases from V and 9 bases from J, with 17 bases between. The germline V gene encodes CDR1 MDHEN and CDR2 SYDVKM. Here the CDR3 DNA reads TGTGCCAGCGGAGGTAATCTGAAAGGGCAGTACTTC. Protein sequence: CASGGNLKGQYF.

This clonotype was seen ten or more times. The J gene is TRBJ1-4, the V gene TRBV4-2, with 7 nucleotides matching TRBD1. The CDR3 consists of 14 residues. In germline, CDR1 is LGHNA, CDR2 YNFKEQ. Germline trimming cut 1 base from V and 8 bases from J; bases unmatched to any gene: 4. This chain's CDR3 is CASSQGPGGEKLFF. CDR3 coding DNA: TGTGCCAGCAGCCAAGGTCCAGGGGGAGAAAAACTGTTTTTT.

This clonotype was seen ten or more times. The chain employs TRBV24-1 and TRBJ2-1; D possibly corresponds to TRBD2 (5 bases). The CDR3 has 14 residues. V was shortened by 9 bases and J by 6 bases, with 17 bases between the two germline ends. Looked up from germline, CDR1 is KGHDR and CDR2 is SFDVKD. DNA of the CDR3: TGTGCCACCGCGGAGGCAAGGGCGAGCAATGAGCAGTTCTTC. Translation gives CATAEARASNEQFF.

Ten or more counts support this clonotype. This chain connects TRBV14 to TRBJ1-1; no clear D gene. The CDR3 covers 16 residues. Looked up from germline, CDR1 is SGHDN and CDR2 is FVKESK. V lost 0 bases and J lost 1, with 12 bases in between. The CDR3 DNA reads TGTGCCAGCAGCCAAGAAAGGGTACGGTCGAACACTGAAGCTTTCTTT. Residues: CASSQERVRSNTEAFF.

This clonotype was seen at least ten times. The V gene is TRBV6-2 or TRBV6-3, the J gene TRBJ1-1; D not certain. The CDR3 totals 12 residues. Trimming stripped 5 bases from V and 4 bases from J, with 8 bases between. Germline CDR1 reads MNHEY; CDR2 reads SVGEGT. The CDR3 DNA reads as TGTGCCAGCAGTGGGCCAGGCACTGAAGCTTTCTTT. The encoded protein is CASSGPGTEAFF.

As regards this clonotype: It may be a read error: a sequence one base away is much more abundant. CDR3 coding DNA: TGCAGTGCCCCAGATCAGGGTGATAAAAAACTGTTTTTT. Residues: CSAPDQGDKKLFF. The chain carries TRBV20-1 and TRBJ1-4; D might be TRBD1 (5 bases). From germline, CDR1 is DFQATT and CDR2 SNEGSKA (reference sequence). V was cut by 6 bases and J by 9 bases, with 17 bases left in between. This CDR3 comprises 13 residues.

This clonotype was seen repeatedly, ten times or more. The CDR3 reads CASSYWAPLSPIVETQYF. The CDR3 nucleotides read TGTGCCAGCAGTTACTGGGCCCCTCTATCCCCCATAGTGGAGACCCAGTACTTC. The gene calls are TRBV6-6 and TRBJ2-5; no reliable D call. Trimming shortened V by 1 base and J by 5 bases, and 23 bases separated the two germline ends. CDR3 length equals 18 residues. Germline V gene data show CDR1 as MNHNY and CDR2 as SVGAGI (reference sequence).

This clonotype was seen repeatedly, ten times or more. The chain has TRBV29-1 and TRBJ2-6; D remains ambiguous. This CDR3 is built from 14 residues. V lost 7 bases, J lost 0 bases, and 10 bases lay in between. The germline V gene has CDR1 SQVTM and CDR2 ANQGSEA. CDR3 region: CSASNFSGANVLTF. The CDR3 nucleotides are TGCAGCGCCTCGAACTTCTCTGGGGCCAACGTCCTGACTTTC.